This T cell receptor beta chain was sequenced in a study of cytomegalovirus exposure and HLA in healthy donors. In the PCR, 60 Vbeta and 13 Jbeta primers were used. Sequenced by immunoSEQ multiplex PCR; TCRdb stores in-frame clones only, minus some. This sample's clone table lists under 200,000 clones. Comment on this clone: Its antigen is unknown.

Whole-study findings and limits: Associated with cytomegalovirus, according to the listing, were around 170 TCR beta chains. No immune exposure information besides CMV serostatus was available.

This CDR3 has 15 residues. V lost 2 bases to trimming and J lost 2 bases; unmatched junction nucleotides: 6. Looked up from germline, CDR1 is SGHTA and CDR2 is FQGTGA. The receptor's source is a woman in her late teens or twenties in good health and CMV-seropositive. The chain recombines TRBV7-3 with TRBJ2-7, with TRBD2 matching over 7 bases. Sequencing used PBMCs. The CDR3 DNA is TGTGCCAGCAGCTTACGGGGAGGGGCCACCTACGAGCAGTACTTC. Its protein is CASSLRGGATYEQYF.